Below are 7 T cell receptor beta chains sequenced from a single sample in a study of blood T cells in healthy people across ages. Next came a second PCR, run for roughly 6 to 11 cycles, which used a sample-barcoded 5' primer along with a J-beta primer mix. TCRdb called the 5' RACE reads again in MiXCR, with one record for every CDR3 protein. This table has some 1,500,000 distinct CDR3 sequences, approximately 43% appearing once. The sequenced material came from blood. All receptors come from a woman younger than 35 in good health.

The genes are TRBV6-6 and TRBJ2-3; 8 positions agree with TRBD1. The CDR3 runs 16 residues. Germline assignment: CDR1 MNHNY and CDR2 SVGAGI (reference sequence). With 3 bases clipped from V and 2 bases from J, the junction kept 7 bases outside the gene matches. The CDR3, as DNA: TGTGCCAGCAGTTATACCAGACAGGGGTACACAGATACGCAGTATTTT. This codes for CASSYTRQGYTDTQYF.

With regard to this clonotype: This may be a read error, as it is one base from a much larger clone. The V and J genes are TRBV6-1 and TRBJ2-5, with D possibly matching TRBD2 (5 bases). The CDR3 runs 13 residues. Between the trimmed V and J ends, which lost 2 bases and 11 bases, there was a span of 15 bases. CDR1 MNHNS and CDR2 SASEGT come from the germline V gene. DNA of the CDR3: TGTGCCAGCAGTGAATCGGAGGTGAATGAGCAGTACTTC. Translated: CASSESEVNEQYF.

This clonotype appeared once. V gene TRBV28 combines with J gene TRBJ2-5; 7 bases are shared with TRBD2. Germline lookup yields CDR1 MDHEN and CDR2 SYDVKM. V shed 2 bases, J shed 4 bases, and the junction held 7 bases outside the gene matches. The CDR3 length is 15 residues. The CDR3 bases are TGTGCCAGCAGTTTAGGTGGGGAGGGAGGAGAGACCCAGTACTTC. As protein: CASSLGGEGGETQYF.

The chain uses TRBV5-1 and TRBJ2-3; D uncertain. With 2 bases removed from V and 0 bases from J, the gap between germline ends came to 7 bases. This CDR3 comprises 14 residues. Germline loops: CDR1 SGHRS, CDR2 YFSETQ. The CDR3 DNA reads TGCGCCAGCAGCTTCCCACAGAGCACAGATACGCAGTATTTT. It specifies CASSFPQSTDTQYF. The full variable domain, rest sourced from reference TRBV5-1 and TRBJ2-3, is KAGVTQTPRYLIKTRGQQVTLSCSPISGHRSVSWYQQTPGQGLQFLFEYFSETQRNKGNFPGRFSGRQFSNSRSEMNVSTLELGDSALYLCASSFPQSTDTQYFGPGTRLTVL.

Turning to this clonotype: A read error may account for a junction end that differs from germline. The chain joins TRBV20-1 to TRBJ2-1, with 11 nucleotides matching TRBD2. CDR1 DFQATT and CDR2 SNEGSKA come from the germline V gene (reference sequence). The CDR3 length is 16 residues. The CDR3 DNA is TGCAGTACTAGAAAACTAGCGGGAGTTTCCTACAATGAGCAGTTCTTC. Protein sequence: CSTRKLAGVSYNEQFF.

The genes are TRBV7-3 and TRBJ2-5; 9 nucleotides match TRBD1. Near its end, the DNA agrees better with TRBJ2-7, so the J call may be wrong. This CDR3 region has 15 residues. Germline CDR1 SGHTA, CDR2 FQGTGA. CDR3 DNA: TGTGCCAGCAGCTCAATCGGGACAGGGTACGACGAGCAGTACTTC. Its translation: CASSSIGTGYDEQYF.

This clonotype was found a few times. J is TRBJ1-5 and V is TRBV9; 7 nucleotides align to TRBD1. CDR3 length: 16 amino acids. V lost 4 bases, J lost 1 base, and 8 bases stayed unmatched. Germline lookup yields CDR1 SGDLS and CDR2 YYNGEE. CDR3 region: CASSQGGLGSNQPQHF. The CDR3, as DNA: TGTGCCAGCAGCCAGGGGGGTTTGGGGAGCAATCAGCCCCAGCATTTT.